This TCR beta chain was recorded in a study of cytomegalovirus exposure and HLA in healthy donors. Broader study findings: According to an earlier analysis, most TCR beta V segments yielded productive rearrangements about 87% or about 30% of the time.

PCR was performed using 60 Vbeta and 13 Jbeta primers. The table came from immunoSEQ multiplex PCR; TCRdb's copy has only in-frame clones and leaves some out. The sample has 90,000 to 110,000 clones; approximately 80% are singletons. The CDR3 is 14 residues long. Trimming took 5 bases from V and 4 from J, leaving 15 bases between them. Germline CDR1 is SGHRS and CDR2 is YFSETQ. About this clone: Its target is unknown.

The chain joins TRBV5-1 to TRBJ1-1; D unclear. The receptor was isolated from a woman in her 30s in good health and CMV-seronegative. Specimen: PBMCs. CDR3: CASRPYQARTEAFF. DNA of the CDR3: TGCGCCAGCAGACCGTACCAGGCGCGCACTGAAGCTTTCTTT.